This T cell receptor beta chain was sequenced during a study of control samples from healthy donors and cancer patients. Germline CDR1 is LGHNA and CDR2 is YSLEER. The CDR3 has 17 residues. Trimming took off 1 base at V and 0 bases at J, with 16 bases between the two ends. The data were produced by immunoSEQ multiplex PCR, yet TCRdb's version contains in-frame clones alone and is incomplete. The table has 95,000 to 150,000 clones, more than 85% seen once. J is TRBJ2-7 and V is TRBV4-3; the D gene is possibly TRBD2 (7 bases). The specimen was blood. This sequence originates from a woman between 18 and 29 years old in good health. CDR3 sequence reads: CASSQVLSGGASYEQYF. CDR3 bases: TGCGCCAGCAGCCAAGTTCTTAGTGGGGGGGCCTCCTACGAGCAGTACTTC.